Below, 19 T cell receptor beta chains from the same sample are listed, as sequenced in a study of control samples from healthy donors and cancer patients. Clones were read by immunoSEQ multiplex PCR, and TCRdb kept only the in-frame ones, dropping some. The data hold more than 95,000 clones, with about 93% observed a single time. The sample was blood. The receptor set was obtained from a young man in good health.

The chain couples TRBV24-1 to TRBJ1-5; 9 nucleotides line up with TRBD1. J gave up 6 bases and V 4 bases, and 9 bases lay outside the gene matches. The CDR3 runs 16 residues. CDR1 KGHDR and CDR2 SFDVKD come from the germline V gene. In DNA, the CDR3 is TGTGCCACCAGTGACTCCCCGGGACAGGGAGGTCAGCCCCAGCATTTT. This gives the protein CATSDSPGQGGQPQHF.

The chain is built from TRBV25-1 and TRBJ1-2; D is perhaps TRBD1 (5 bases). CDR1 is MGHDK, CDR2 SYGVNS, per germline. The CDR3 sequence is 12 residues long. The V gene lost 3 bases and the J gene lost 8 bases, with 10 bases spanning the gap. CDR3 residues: CASSDWGEGYTF. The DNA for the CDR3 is TGTGCCAGCAGTGACTGGGGGGAGGGCTACACCTTC.

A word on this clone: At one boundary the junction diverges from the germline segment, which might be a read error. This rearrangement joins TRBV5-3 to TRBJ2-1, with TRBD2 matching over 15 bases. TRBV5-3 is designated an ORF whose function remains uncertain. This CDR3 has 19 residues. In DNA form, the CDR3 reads TGTGTCAGAAGCCTCACAAGCCTGGGACTAGCGGGGGGAGGGAATGAGCAGTTCTTC. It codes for CVRSLTSLGLAGGGNEQFF.

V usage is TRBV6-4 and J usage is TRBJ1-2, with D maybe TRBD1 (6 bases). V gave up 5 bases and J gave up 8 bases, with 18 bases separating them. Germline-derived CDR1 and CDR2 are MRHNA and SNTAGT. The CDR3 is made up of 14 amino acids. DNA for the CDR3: TGTGCCAGCAGTCCCTCGGGGGGGGGCGAAGGCTACACCTTC. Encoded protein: CASSPSGGGEGYTF.

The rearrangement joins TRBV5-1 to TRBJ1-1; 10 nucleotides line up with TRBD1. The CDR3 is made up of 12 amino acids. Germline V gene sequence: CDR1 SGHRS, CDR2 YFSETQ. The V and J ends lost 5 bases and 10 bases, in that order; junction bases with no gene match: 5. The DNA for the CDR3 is TGCGCCAGCAGACTGGACAGGGGGGTAGCTTTCTTT. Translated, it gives CASRLDRGVAFF.

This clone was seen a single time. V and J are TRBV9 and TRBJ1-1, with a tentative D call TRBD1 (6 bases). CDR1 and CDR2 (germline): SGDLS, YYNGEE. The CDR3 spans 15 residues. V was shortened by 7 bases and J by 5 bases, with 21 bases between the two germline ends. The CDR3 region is CASSTGGAESTEAFF. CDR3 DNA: TGTGCCAGCTCAACCGGGGGGGCGGAGTCTACTGAAGCTTTCTTT.

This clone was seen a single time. The CDR3 nucleotides are TGTGCCAGCAGTATAGAACAATTTAATGAAAAACTGTTTTTT. It is translated as CASSIEQFNEKLFF. The V call is TRBV6-5, the J call TRBJ1-4; D not certain. V lost 5 bases and J 4 bases, leaving 11 bases between the germline ends. This CDR3 contains 14 residues. Per the germline V gene, CDR1 is MNHEY and CDR2 is SVGAGI.

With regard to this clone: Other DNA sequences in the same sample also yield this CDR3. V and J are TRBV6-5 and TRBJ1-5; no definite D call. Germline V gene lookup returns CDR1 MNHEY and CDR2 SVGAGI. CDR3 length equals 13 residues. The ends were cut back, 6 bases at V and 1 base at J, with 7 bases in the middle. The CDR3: CASRRGSNQPQHF. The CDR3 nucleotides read TGTGCCAGCAGGCGTGGGAGCAATCAGCCCCAGCATTTT.

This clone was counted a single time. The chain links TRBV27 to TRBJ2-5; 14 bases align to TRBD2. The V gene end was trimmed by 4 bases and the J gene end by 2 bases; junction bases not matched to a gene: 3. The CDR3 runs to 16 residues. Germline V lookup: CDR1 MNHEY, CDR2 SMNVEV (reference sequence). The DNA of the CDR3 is TGTGCCAGCAGTTCCTGGACTAGCGGGGGGCAAGAGACCCAGTACTTC. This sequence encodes CASSSWTSGGQETQYF.

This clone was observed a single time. The CDR3 is CASSEGKGRGGIDGYTF. For the CDR3, the DNA is TGTGCCAGCAGTGAAGGCAAAGGGAGAGGGGGAATCGATGGCTACACCTTC. The chain joins TRBV2 to TRBJ1-2, with D perhaps TRBD1 (6 bases). The germline V gene encodes CDR1 SNHLY and CDR2 FYNNEI. The CDR3 runs 17 residues. Deletions cut 1 base from V and 6 bases from J, with 21 bases between. The entire variable domain, with the rest obtained from reference TRBV2 and TRBJ1-2, is as follows: EPEVTQTPSHQVTQMGQEVILRCVPISNHLYFYWYRQILGQKVEFLVSFYNNEISEKSEIFDDQFSVERPDGSNFTLKIRSTKLEDSAMYFCASSEGKGRGGIDGYTFGSGTRLTVV.

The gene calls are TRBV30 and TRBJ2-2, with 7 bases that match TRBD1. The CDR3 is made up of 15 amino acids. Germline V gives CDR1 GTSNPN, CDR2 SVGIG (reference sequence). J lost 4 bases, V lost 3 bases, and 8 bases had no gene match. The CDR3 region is CAWRVDRALTGELFF. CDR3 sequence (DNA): TGTGCCTGGAGAGTCGACAGGGCCCTCACCGGGGAGCTGTTTTTT.

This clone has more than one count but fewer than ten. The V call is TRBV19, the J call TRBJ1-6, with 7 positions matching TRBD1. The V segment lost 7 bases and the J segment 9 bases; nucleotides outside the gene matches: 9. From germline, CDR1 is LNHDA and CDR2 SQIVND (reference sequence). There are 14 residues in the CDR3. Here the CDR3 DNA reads TGTGCCAGTAATCGTGACAGGGTTGGTTCACCCCTCCACTTT. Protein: CASNRDRVGSPLHF.

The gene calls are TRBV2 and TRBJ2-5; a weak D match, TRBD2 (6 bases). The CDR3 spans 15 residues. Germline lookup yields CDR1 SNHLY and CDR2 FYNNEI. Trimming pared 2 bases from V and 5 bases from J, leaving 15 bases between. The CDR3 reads CASSERLARAETQYF. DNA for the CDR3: TGTGCCAGCAGTGAAAGGCTAGCGCGGGCCGAGACCCAGTACTTC.

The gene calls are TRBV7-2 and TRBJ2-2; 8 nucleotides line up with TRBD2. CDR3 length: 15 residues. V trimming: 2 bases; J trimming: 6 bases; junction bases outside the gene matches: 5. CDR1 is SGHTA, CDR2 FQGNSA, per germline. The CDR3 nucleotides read TGTGCCAGCAGCTTACCCCCGGGGGGGTCCGGGGAGCTGTTTTTT. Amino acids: CASSLPPGGSGELFF. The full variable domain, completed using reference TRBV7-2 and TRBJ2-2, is GAGVSQSPSNKVTEKGKDVELRCDPISGHTALYWYRQSLGQGLEFLIYFQGNSAPDKSGLPSDRFSAERTGGSVSTLTIQRTQQEDSAVYLCASSLPPGGSGELFFGEGSRLTVL.

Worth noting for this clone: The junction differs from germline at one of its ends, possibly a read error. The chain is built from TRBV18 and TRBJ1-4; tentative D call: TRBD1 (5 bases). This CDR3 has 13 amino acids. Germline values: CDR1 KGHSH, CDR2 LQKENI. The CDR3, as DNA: TGTGCCAGCTCCCCACAGGAAAATGAAAAACTGTTTTTT. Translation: CASSPQENEKLFF.

CDR3 amino acids: CASRGGDANTEAFF. CDR3 nucleotide sequence: TGTGCCAGCAGGGGCGGGGACGCGAACACTGAAGCTTTCTTT. The rearrangement links TRBV11-1 to TRBJ1-1, with D possibly being TRBD1 (5 bases). The CDR3 covers 14 residues. Trimming shortened V by 6 bases and J by 1 base, and 12 bases separated the two germline ends. Germline V gene lookup returns CDR1 SGHAT and CDR2 FQDESV (reference sequence).

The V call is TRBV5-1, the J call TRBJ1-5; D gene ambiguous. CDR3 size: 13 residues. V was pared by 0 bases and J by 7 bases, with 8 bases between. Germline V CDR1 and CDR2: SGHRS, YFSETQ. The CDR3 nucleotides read TGCGCCAGCAGCTTGGATCCCGGCCAGCCCCAGCATTTT. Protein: CASSLDPGQPQHF.

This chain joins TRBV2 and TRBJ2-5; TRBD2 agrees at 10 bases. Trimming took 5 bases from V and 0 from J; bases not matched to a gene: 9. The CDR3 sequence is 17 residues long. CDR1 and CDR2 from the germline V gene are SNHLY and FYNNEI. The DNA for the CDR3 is TGTGCCAGCAGTCCCATAGCGGGGGGACTGTACCAAGAGACCCAGTACTTC. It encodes CASSPIAGGLYQETQYF.

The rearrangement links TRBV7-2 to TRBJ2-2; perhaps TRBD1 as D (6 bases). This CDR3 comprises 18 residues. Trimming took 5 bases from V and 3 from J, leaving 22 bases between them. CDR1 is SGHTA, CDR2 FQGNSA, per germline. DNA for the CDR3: TGTGCCAGCAGCCCACCCGCTTGGCAGGGGTGGGACACCGGGGAGCTGTTTTTT. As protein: CASSPPAWQGWDTGELFF.